The next 32 T cell receptor beta chains were all read from a single sample in a study of Ad26.COV2.S vaccination and SARS-CoV-2 variants. Noted treatment: around 19 received Ad26.COV2.S at low or high dose, single or two shots; about 5 received placebo; per-sample allocation not given. Samples came from day 63 after the first vaccine or placebo injection. Using immunoSEQ multiplex PCR, the repertoire was profiled, and TCRdb retains in-frame clones only, with some absent. Among about half a million clones listed, about 88% were seen once. The sequenced sample was peripheral blood, obtained in a trial of Ad26.COV2.S vaccine versus placebo. The receptors come from a person between 18 and 59 years old who received the Ad26.COV2.S COVID-19 vaccine or a placebo.

The chain carries TRBV7-2 and TRBJ1-1; a weak D match, TRBD1 (5 bases). The CDR3 has 18 residues. Trimming cost V 2 bases and J 6 bases, with 25 bases left between them. CDR1 is SGHTA and CDR2 is FQGNSA in the germline V gene. The CDR3 loop is CASSLSLGVGLLSSEAFF. CDR3 DNA: TGTGCCAGCAGCTTATCTTTGGGGGTGGGGTTGCTTTCGTCTGAAGCTTTCTTT. The entire variable domain, with the rest obtained from reference TRBV7-2 and TRBJ1-1, is as follows: GAGVSQSPSNKVTEKGKDVELRCDPISGHTALYWYRQSLGQGLEFLIYFQGNSAPDKSGLPSDRFSAERTGGSVSTLTIQRTQQEDSAVYLCASSLSLGVGLLSSEAFFGQGTRLTVV.

The V and J genes are TRBV11-2 and TRBJ1-5, with 9 bases lining up with TRBD1. The CDR3 sequence is 15 residues long. J was trimmed by 7 bases and V by 4 bases; bases with no gene match: 8. Germline CDR1 reads SGHAT; CDR2 reads FQNNGV. CDR3 sequence (DNA): TGTGCCAGCAGCTCGGGGGGACAGGGAGGACAGCCCCAGCATTTT. Amino acid sequence: CASSSGGQGGQPQHF. Based on the CDR3 plus reference TRBV11-2 and TRBJ1-5, the full variable domain is EAGVAQSPRYKIIEKRQSVAFWCNPISGHATLYWYQQILGQGPKLLIQFQNNGVVDDSQLPKDRFSAERLKGVDSTLKIQPAKLEDSAVYLCASSSGGQGGQPQHFGDGTRLSIL.

The V call is TRBV28, the J call TRBJ1-2; D gene uncertain. The CDR3 loop spans 14 amino acids. Trimming left V 2 bases short and J 4 bases short, with 11 bases between. Looked up from germline, CDR1 is MDHEN and CDR2 is SYDVKM. CDR3 residues: CASSLRPSRYGYTF. The CDR3 DNA sequence: TGTGCCAGCAGTTTAAGGCCTAGCCGCTATGGCTACACCTTC.

V usage is TRBV11-1 and J usage is TRBJ2-1, with 7 nucleotides matching TRBD2. Germline assignment: CDR1 SGHAT and CDR2 FQDESV (reference sequence). V shed 3 bases, J shed 0 bases, and the junction held 5 bases outside the gene matches. CDR3 length equals 16 residues. The CDR3 coding sequence is TGTGCCAGCAGCTTTTCTAGCGGAAGCTCCTACAATGAGCAGTTCTTC. Its translation is CASSFSSGSSYNEQFF.

This chain connects TRBV27 to TRBJ1-1; D remains unclear. Trimming took off 5 bases at V and 7 bases at J, with 11 bases between the two ends. CDR1 is MNHEY, CDR2 SMNVEV, per germline (reference sequence). This CDR3 contains 12 residues. This chain's CDR3 is CASSKGKDEAFF. Here the CDR3 DNA reads TGTGCCAGCAGTAAAGGCAAAGATGAAGCTTTCTTT.

The rearrangement uses TRBV3-1 (or the pseudogene TRBV3-2) and TRBJ2-5; tentatively, D is TRBD1 (6 bases). Germline assignment: CDR1 LGHDT and CDR2 YNNKEL (reference sequence). CDR3 length equals 15 residues. V was shortened by 1 base and J by 5 bases, with 14 bases between the two germline ends. The CDR3 is CASSQVITTGETQYF. The CDR3 DNA reads TGTGCCAGCAGCCAAGTGATAACAACAGGGGAGACCCAGTACTTC.

This sequence joins TRBV19 and TRBJ1-3; weak D call: TRBD1 (6 bases). The CDR3 length is 17 residues. Trimming stripped 2 bases from V and 0 bases from J, with 14 bases between. Germline assignment: CDR1 LNHDA and CDR2 SQIVND (reference sequence). CDR3 coding DNA: TGTGCCAGTAGTATAAAGGGGGGCGGTGGCTCTGGAAACACCATATATTTT. It is translated as CASSIKGGGGSGNTIYF.

The chain carries TRBV27 and TRBJ2-5; D unresolved. CDR1 MNHEY and CDR2 SMNVEV come from the germline V gene (reference sequence). Trimming shortened V by 2 bases and J by 5 bases, and 9 bases separated the two germline ends. CDR3 length: 13 amino acids. The CDR3 region is CASSLNGFETQYF. For the CDR3, the DNA is TGTGCCAGCAGTTTAAATGGATTTGAGACCCAGTACTTC.

The chain links TRBV6-1 to TRBJ1-4; the match to TRBD1 covers 7 bases. J was trimmed by 10 bases and V by 2 bases; bases with no gene match: 16. The germline CDR1 and CDR2 sequences are MNHNS and SASEGT. The CDR3 has 17 amino acids. The CDR3 DNA reads TGTGCCAGCAGTGAATTCGGGGGGGTCGACAGGGCGGGAAAACTGTTTTTT. Protein product: CASSEFGGVDRAGKLFF.

The chain combines TRBV25-1 with TRBJ1-6; D is undetermined. Between the trimmed V and J ends, which lost 2 bases and 5 bases, there was a span of 4 bases. Germline V lookup: CDR1 MGHDK, CDR2 SYGVNS. The CDR3 loop spans 13 amino acids. CDR3 nucleotide sequence: TGTGCCAGCAGTGAACGGGATAATTCACCCCTCCACTTT. Amino acids: CASSERDNSPLHF.

The chain couples TRBV5-5 to TRBJ2-2, with a weak D call TRBD2 (6 bases). Germline V gene sequence: CDR1 SGHKS, CDR2 YYEKEE (reference sequence). The CDR3 consists of 16 residues. Trimming removed 4 bases at V and 1 base at J, with 14 bases between. CDR3: CASSPRGSGNTGELFF. CDR3 coding DNA: TGTGCCAGCAGCCCGCGTGGTAGCGGGAACACCGGGGAGCTGTTTTTT.

The rearrangement links TRBV18 to TRBJ2-6; D is perhaps TRBD2 (6 bases). CDR3 size: 15 residues. The V and J ends lost 3 bases and 2 bases respectively, with 8 bases between them. Germline V gene sequence: CDR1 KGHSH, CDR2 LQKENI. CDR3 DNA: TGTGCCAGCTCACCCGGGGAGGCTGGGGCCAACGTCCTGACTTTC. This codes for CASSPGEAGANVLTF.

V is TRBV9 and J is TRBJ1-2; 7 bases are a match to TRBD1. This CDR3 region has 14 residues. The V gene's germline CDR1 is SGDLS and CDR2 YYNGEE. The V segment lost 4 bases and the J segment 4 bases; nucleotides outside the gene matches: 7. The CDR3 DNA sequence: TGTGCCAGCAGCAAAAGACAGGGAGGCTATGGCTACACCTTC. Protein: CASSKRQGGYGYTF.

The chain carries TRBV6-5 and TRBJ2-7; D may be TRBD2 (5 bases). Between the trimmed V and J ends, which lost 6 bases and 5 bases, there was a span of 8 bases. Germline CDR1 MNHEY, CDR2 SVGAGI. This CDR3 is built from 11 residues. The CDR3 region is CASSRRDEQYF. CDR3 nucleotides: TGTGCCAGCAGCCGGCGGGACGAGCAGTACTTC.

Here the CDR3 reads CASSTRPGTPTYEQYF. CDR3 coding DNA: TGTGCCAGCAGCACGCGGCCCGGGACACCCACCTACGAGCAGTACTTC. The genes are TRBV7-2 and TRBJ2-7, with a tentative D call TRBD1 (6 bases). The germline V gene encodes CDR1 SGHTA and CDR2 FQGNSA. CDR3 length equals 16 residues. With 5 bases removed from V and 2 bases from J, the gap between germline ends came to 19 bases.

The chain is built from TRBV29-1 and TRBJ2-1, with TRBD2 identical over 12 bases. Germline loops: CDR1 SQVTM, CDR2 ANQGSEA. The CDR3 sequence is 18 residues long. The J segment lost 3 bases and the V segment lost 4 bases, leaving 13 bases of the junction unmatched. CDR3 in DNA: TGCAGCGTTGGGGGGAATAAAGGACTAGCGGGGATCTACAATGAGCAGTTCTTC. This sequence encodes CSVGGNKGLAGIYNEQFF.

Written as DNA, the CDR3 is TGTGCCAGCAGTTTATGGGCAGGGAGGCCGTTTTTT. Amino acid sequence: CASSLWAGRPFF. This rearrangement joins TRBV28 to TRBJ1-4; D may be TRBD1 (5 bases). CDR1 and CDR2 from the germline V gene are MDHEN and SYDVKM. This CDR3 has 12 amino acids. The V and J ends lost 0 bases and 16 bases respectively, with 12 bases between them.

The chain recombines TRBV6-1 with TRBJ1-1; D is unclear. Germline CDR1 and CDR2: MNHNS and SASEGT. The CDR3 contains 14 residues. V gave up 3 bases and J gave up 7 bases, with 15 bases separating them. In DNA form, the CDR3 reads TGTGCCAGCAGTGATTCCTCCCGGGGTAGTGAAGCTTTCTTT. Its protein product is CASSDSSRGSEAFF.

This clone was picked up one time. The genes are TRBV9 and TRBJ2-3; maybe TRBD2 (6 bases). Trimming pared 0 bases from V and 5 bases from J, leaving 13 bases between. The germline gives CDR1 SGDLS, CDR2 YYNGEE. The CDR3 is 15 amino acids. CDR3 sequence reads: CASSVATQEGDTQYF. CDR3 DNA sequence: TGTGCCAGCAGCGTAGCTACTCAGGAGGGAGATACGCAGTATTTT.

DNA for the CDR3: TGTGCCAGCAGCCCACGGACTAGCGGGTTCTACGAGCAGTACTTC. This codes for CASSPRTSGFYEQYF. The chain recombines TRBV3-1 (or the pseudogene TRBV3-2) with TRBJ2-7; TRBD2 agrees at 11 bases. CDR1 LGHDT and CDR2 YNNKEL come from the germline V gene (reference sequence). This CDR3 has 15 amino acids. Trimming took 4 bases from V and 3 from J; bases not matched to a gene: 5.

This chain connects TRBV19 to TRBJ2-7; D is ambiguous. Germline lookup yields CDR1 LNHDA and CDR2 SQIVND (reference sequence). The CDR3 consists of 14 residues. Between the trimmed V and J ends, which lost 3 bases and 0 bases, there was a span of 9 bases. The CDR3 here is CASSIPGSSYEQYF. CDR3 in DNA: TGTGCCAGTAGTATCCCCGGTAGCTCCTACGAGCAGTACTTC.

The gene calls are TRBV21-1 and TRBJ2-3; no check of the table's D call, TRBD2, against the DNA was made. TRBV21-1 is annotated as a pseudogene. The length of the CDR3 is 13 residues. This CDR3 reads CASTTTSTDTQYF. The DNA for the CDR3 is TGTGCCAGCACCACGACTAGCACAGATACGCAGTATTTT.

CDR3 DNA: TGCGCCAGCAGCTTTACGCCGGGCACAGATACGCAGTATTTT. It specifies CASSFTPGTDTQYF. This chain connects TRBV5-1 to TRBJ2-3; D not certain. The germline V and J ends were trimmed by 2 bases and 1 base, with 8 bases remaining between them. The germline CDR1 and CDR2 sequences are SGHRS and YFSETQ. CDR3 length: 14 residues.

The chain links TRBV6-5 to TRBJ2-7; either TRBD1 or TRBD2 may fit D (6 bases each). V was shortened by 6 bases and J by 4 bases, with 10 bases between the two germline ends. This CDR3 region has 12 residues. The germline V gene encodes CDR1 MNHEY and CDR2 SVGAGI. CDR3 nucleotide sequence: TGTGCCAGCAGAGAGGGGGGATACGAGCAGTACTTC. Translated, it gives CASREGGYEQYF.

The V gene is TRBV28, the J gene TRBJ2-3, with TRBD2 matching over 7 bases. V shed 5 bases and J 1 base; nucleotides not matched to a gene: 6. CDR1 and CDR2 from the germline V gene are MDHEN and SYDVKM. The CDR3 length is 15 residues. The CDR3 loop is CASSPSGEGTDTQYF. The CDR3 DNA reads TGTGCCAGCAGTCCGAGCGGGGAAGGCACAGATACGCAGTATTTT. Full variable domain (rest looked up from reference TRBV28 and TRBJ2-3): DVKVTQSSRYLVKRTGEKVFLECVQDMDHENMFWYRQDPGLGLRLIYFSYDVKMKEKGDIPEGYSVSREKKERFSLILESASTNQTSMYLCASSPSGEGTDTQYFGPGTRLTVL.

This clone occurred once. The CDR3 bases are TGTGCCAGCAGTTCGGGGGGGTTTAACGAGCAGTACTTC. As protein: CASSSGGFNEQYF. The V gene is TRBV27, the J gene TRBJ2-7, with TRBD2 identical over 8 bases. With V trimmed by 4 bases and J by 5 bases, 4 bases remained unmatched. The CDR3 loop spans 13 amino acids. CDR1 and CDR2 from the germline V gene are MNHEY and SMNVEV (reference sequence).

This chain joins TRBV6-5 and TRBJ2-7; D might be TRBD1 (6 bases). CDR3 length: 15 amino acids. Trimming took off 7 bases at V and 2 bases at J, with 18 bases between the two ends. Germline values: CDR1 MNHEY, CDR2 SVGAGI. The CDR3 DNA follows: TGTGCCAGCACCAATACAGGGTCCCCGACCTACGAGCAGTACTTC. It is translated as CASTNTGSPTYEQYF.

The chain uses TRBV6-2 or TRBV6-3 and TRBJ2-1; D is possibly TRBD2 (6 bases). CDR1 MNHEY and CDR2 SVGEGT come from the germline V gene. The CDR3 totals 14 residues. Between the trimmed V and J ends, which lost 2 bases and 5 bases, there was a span of 10 bases. The CDR3 DNA reads TGTGCCAGCAGTTACGGGGGGTTTAACAATGAGCAGTTCTTC. This sequence encodes CASSYGGFNNEQFF.

The chain carries TRBV11-3 and TRBJ2-1; D may be TRBD2 (6 bases). Germline V gene lookup returns CDR1 SGHNT and CDR2 YENEEA. Trimming left V 6 bases short and J 8 bases short, with 20 bases between. The CDR3 has 15 residues. The CDR3 loop is CASSSRRDSGDEQFF. The CDR3 DNA follows: TGTGCCAGCAGTTCCAGACGGGACTCGGGCGATGAGCAGTTCTTC.

This chain connects TRBV21-1 to TRBJ1-4; the table names TRBD1, a call not compared with the DNA. TRBV21-1 is termed a pseudogene. The CDR3 sequence is 19 residues long. CDR3 in DNA: TGTGCCAGCAGCAAAGTCCACGGCTCCTCGGACAGAGTTCTTGAAAAACTGTTTTTT. Protein: CASSKVHGSSDRVLEKLFF.

The chain joins TRBV29-1 to TRBJ1-2; perhaps TRBD1 as D (5 bases). The V end was cut by 2 bases, the J end by 2 bases, with 6 bases between. The length of the CDR3 is 12 residues. CDR1 is SQVTM, CDR2 ANQGSEA, per germline. As DNA, the CDR3 is TGCAGCGTTGAAAGGGGAAACTATGGCTACACCTTC. Its protein product is CSVERGNYGYTF.

The CDR3 nucleotides are TGTGCCAGCAGTGCCCTAGACAGCGAGCACACTGAAGCTTTCTTT. The encoded protein is CASSALDSEHTEAFF. V is TRBV18 and J is TRBJ1-1; D possibly corresponds to TRBD1 (5 bases). The CDR3 has 15 amino acids. Trimming shortened V by 8 bases and J by 3 bases, and 19 bases separated the two germline ends. Looked up from germline, CDR1 is KGHSH and CDR2 is LQKENI.